One sample yielded the 16 T cell receptor beta chains listed below, sequenced in a study of cytomegalovirus exposure and HLA in healthy donors (dated by TCRdb to about 2017). The receptor library was made with the immunoSEQ multiplex PCR assay. For the multiplex PCR, a mixture combining 60 forward primers for TCR Vbeta segments and 13 reverse primers for TCR Jbeta segments was used. TCRdb holds this immuneACCESS table with in-frame rearrangements only. Some clones are missing; in checked studies, unresolved V genes explain under half, and the rest has no known cause. Recorded for this sample are more than 150,000 clones; 76% of them occurred a single time. 1.5% to 2% of the sample belongs to the ten largest clones. Material for sequencing was PBMCs. The receptors shown here come from a young man in good health and CMV-seronegative.

The rearrangement joins TRBV27 to TRBJ1-5; D not certain. CDR3 size: 16 residues. CDR1 and CDR2 from the germline V gene are MNHEY and SMNVEV (reference sequence). The V end lost 10 bases, the J end lost 2 bases, and 21 bases lay between the germline ends. CDR3 in amino acids: CATQFCTKRGNQPQHF. The DNA of the CDR3 is TGTGCCACCCAATTTTGTACCAAGAGAGGCAATCAGCCCCAGCATTTT.

Note on this clone: The junction departs from germline at one end; a sequencing error may be responsible. The chain combines TRBV30 with TRBJ2-5; a possible D gene is TRBD1 (6 bases). The CDR3 consists of 10 residues. Germline V gene data show CDR1 as GTSNPN and CDR2 as SVGIG (reference sequence). CDR3: CAWSQGTPNF. The CDR3 coding sequence is TGTGCCTGGAGCCAGGGGACGCCCAACTTC.

The V call is TRBV5-1, the J call TRBJ1-2; a weak D match, TRBD1 (5 bases). The CDR3 runs 15 residues. V was pared by 0 bases and J by 0 bases, with 9 bases between. In germline, CDR1 is SGHRS, CDR2 YFSETQ. Here the CDR3 reads CASSLVAGTNYGYTF. CDR3 DNA sequence: TGCGCCAGCAGCTTGGTAGCAGGGACTAACTATGGCTACACCTTC.

The rearrangement links TRBV6-5 to TRBJ1-6, with 7 bases lining up with TRBD1. Looked up from germline, CDR1 is MNHEY and CDR2 is SVGAGI. The CDR3 runs to 15 residues. V shed 2 bases, J shed 5 bases, and the junction held 3 bases outside the gene matches. Here the CDR3 reads CASSYGQGDNSPLHF. CDR3 bases: TGTGCCAGCAGTTACGGGCAGGGGGATAATTCACCCCTCCACTTT.

This clone has ten or more counts. V usage is TRBV16 and J usage is TRBJ1-3; 8 bases line up with TRBD1. The CDR3 runs to 14 residues. Germline V CDR1 and CDR2: KGHSY, FQNENV. V dropped 10 bases and J dropped 4; count of bases not matched to a gene: 9. CDR3 sequence reads: CATSDRADGNTIYF. CDR3 in DNA: TGTGCCACCTCGGACAGGGCCGACGGAAACACCATATATTTT.

This chain links TRBV19 with TRBJ2-2, with 8 bases matching TRBD2. This CDR3 region has 15 residues. Germline V gene data show CDR1 as LNHDA and CDR2 as SQIVND (reference sequence). With V trimmed by 6 bases and J by 4 bases, 7 bases remained unmatched. CDR3 DNA sequence: TGTGCCAGTAGGACCCCGGGAGGGATCACCGGGGAGCTGTTTTTT. Its translation is CASRTPGGITGELFF.

Only a few counts were recorded for this clone. This sequence joins TRBV19 and TRBJ1-2; tentative D call: TRBD1 (5 bases). This CDR3 comprises 14 residues. Germline values: CDR1 LNHDA, CDR2 SQIVND (reference sequence). V lost 6 bases and J 0 bases, leaving 11 bases between the germline ends. As DNA, the CDR3 is TGTGCCAGTAGGACTAGGACATCTAACTATGGCTACACCTTC. Its translation: CASRTRTSNYGYTF.

The rearrangement joins TRBV18 to TRBJ1-2; D is perhaps TRBD1 (5 bases). Germline loops: CDR1 KGHSH, CDR2 LQKENI. The CDR3 sequence is 12 residues long. Between the trimmed V and J ends, which lost 6 bases and 5 bases, there was a span of 10 bases. CDR3: CASSPGGYGYTF. The CDR3 DNA is TGTGCCAGCTCGCCCGGGGGATATGGCTACACCTTC. Together with reference TRBV18 and TRBJ1-2, the CDR3 gives the full variable domain: NAGVMQNPRHLVRRRGQEARLRCSPMKGHSHVYWYRQLPEEGLKFMVYLQKENIIDESGMPKERFSAEFPKEGPSILRIQQVVRGDSAAYFCASSPGGYGYTFGSGTRLTVV.

The chain has TRBV29-1 and TRBJ1-1, with D perhaps matching TRBD1 (5 bases). Germline V lookup: CDR1 SQVTM, CDR2 ANQGSEA. The CDR3 loop spans 14 amino acids. Trimming took off 3 bases at V and 0 bases at J, with 11 bases between the two ends. CDR3 DNA: TGCAGCGTTGATCATAGGGGAATGAACACTGAAGCTTTCTTT. It specifies CSVDHRGMNTEAFF.

The V and J genes are TRBV15 and TRBJ2-3; 10 nucleotides agree with TRBD2. The CDR3 extends over 19 amino acids. V trimming: 2 bases; J trimming: 0 bases; junction bases outside the gene matches: 11. The germline V gene has CDR1 LNHNV and CDR2 YYDKDF (reference sequence). CDR3 nucleotide sequence: TGTGCCACCAGCAGACCTAGCGGGGGTAAGACTTCTAGCACAGATACGCAGTATTTT. This gives the protein CATSRPSGGKTSSTDTQYF.

The V gene is TRBV29-1, the J gene TRBJ1-2; maybe TRBD1 (6 bases). CDR1 and CDR2 (germline): SQVTM, ANQGSEA. The CDR3 totals 13 residues. V shed 6 bases and J shed 5 bases, with 16 bases lying between them. CDR3 sequence (DNA): TGCAGCGTATATACAGGGCCTGCTTATGGCTACACCTTC. Translating it yields CSVYTGPAYGYTF. The full variable domain, rest sourced from reference TRBV29-1 and TRBJ1-2, is SAVISQKPSRDICQRGTSLTIQCQVDSQVTMMFWYRQQPGQSLTLIATANQGSEATYESGFVIDKFPISRPNLTFSTLTVSNMSPEDSSIYLCSVYTGPAYGYTFGSGTRLTVV.

The rearrangement links TRBV6-5 to TRBJ1-1; D unclear. Between the trimmed V and J ends, which lost 2 bases and 1 base, there was a span of 8 bases. Per the germline V gene, CDR1 is MNHEY and CDR2 is SVGAGI. The CDR3 length is 14 residues. The CDR3 is CASSYVPGNTEAFF. Here the CDR3 DNA reads TGTGCCAGCAGTTACGTTCCGGGGAACACTGAAGCTTTCTTT.

This sequence joins TRBV28 and TRBJ1-6; D is undetermined. The length of the CDR3 is 12 residues. V shed 3 bases and J shed 14 bases, with 11 bases lying between them. CDR1 MDHEN and CDR2 SYDVKM come from the germline V gene. The CDR3 region is CASSLKPVTLHF. Here the CDR3 DNA reads TGTGCCAGCAGTTTGAAGCCGGTCACCCTCCACTTT.

The V call is TRBV11-2, the J call TRBJ2-7; TRBD2 might be the D (6 bases). Germline values: CDR1 SGHAT, CDR2 FQNNGV. CDR3 length equals 12 residues. V was cut by 4 bases and J by 3 bases, with 7 bases left in between. The CDR3 DNA follows: TGTGCCAGCAGCTCGGGGGTCTACGAGCAGTACTTC. Translating gives CASSSGVYEQYF.

The chain combines TRBV2 with TRBJ2-7; possible D gene TRBD2, 5 bases. This CDR3 comprises 14 residues. Germline assignment: CDR1 SNHLY and CDR2 FYNNEI. Trimming cost V 7 bases and J 6 bases, with 19 bases left between them. CDR3 nucleotide sequence: TGTGCCAGCATCCTCGGCCCGGGCCGGGGCGAGCAGTACTTC. Amino acid sequence: CASILGPGRGEQYF.

Only one count was recorded for this clone. The V gene is TRBV29-1, the J gene TRBJ1-2; perhaps TRBD1 as D (6 bases). V lost 4 bases and J 8 bases, leaving 11 bases between the germline ends. CDR3 length: 11 amino acids. From germline, CDR1 is SQVTM and CDR2 ANQGSEA. The CDR3 protein is CSVAGARGYTF. The CDR3 coding sequence is TGCAGCGTTGCAGGGGCGAGGGGCTACACCTTC.